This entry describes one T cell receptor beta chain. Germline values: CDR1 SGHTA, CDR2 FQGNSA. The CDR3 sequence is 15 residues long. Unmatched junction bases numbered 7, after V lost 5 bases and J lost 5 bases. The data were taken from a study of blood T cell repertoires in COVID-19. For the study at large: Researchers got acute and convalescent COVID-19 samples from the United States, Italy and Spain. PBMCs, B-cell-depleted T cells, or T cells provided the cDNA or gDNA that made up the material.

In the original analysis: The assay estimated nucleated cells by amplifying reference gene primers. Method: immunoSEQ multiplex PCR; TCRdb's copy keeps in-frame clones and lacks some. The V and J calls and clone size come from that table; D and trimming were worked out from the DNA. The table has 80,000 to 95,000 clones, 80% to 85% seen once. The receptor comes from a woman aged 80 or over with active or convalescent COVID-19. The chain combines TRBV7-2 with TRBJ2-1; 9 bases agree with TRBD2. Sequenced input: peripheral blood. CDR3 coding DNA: TGTGCCAGCAGCCCAATGCCTAGCGGGAACAATGAGCAGTTCTTC. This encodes CASSPMPSGNNEQFF.